Listed below are T cell receptor beta chains from one sample, sequenced in a study of technical replicates of blood from a handful of donors. TCRdb's table, derived via immunoSEQ multiplex PCR, lists solely in-frame clones and lacks some. The sample holds 75,000 to 95,000 clones, just under 95% seen once. Sequencing used T cells isolated from PBMCs. The receptors here all came from a human donor in good health. The CDR3 runs from the conserved cysteine through the conserved F or W.

J: TRBJ2-7; V: TRBV5-1; CDR3: CASRETYEQYF
J: TRBJ2-1; V: TRBV7-2; CDR3: CASSLRLRPTISSYNEQFF
J: TRBJ1-1; V: TRBV9; CDR3: CASSPHTEAFF
J: TRBJ1-2; V: TRBV6-1; CDR3: CASYRSGLSGYTF
J: TRBJ1-1; V: TRBV6-5; CDR3: CASSRDGGGNTEAFF
J: TRBJ1-2; V: TRBV6-5; CDR3: CASRPPGGTYGYTF
J: TRBJ1-1; V: TRBV28; CDR3: CASSLLSGTEAFF
J: TRBJ2-7; V: TRBV11-2; CDR3: CASSPRGTEGYEQYF
J: TRBJ1-1; V: TRBV10-2; CDR3: CASRPTGSGTEAFF
J: TRBJ2-1; V: TRBV7-3; CDR3: CASSWVSGAYNEQFF
J: TRBJ2-7; V: TRBV6-1; CDR3: CASSAQTGSFYEQYF
J: TRBJ2-7; V: TRBV28; CDR3: CASSPLGEEQYF
J: TRBJ2-3; V: TRBV28; CDR3: CASSFWGASTDTQYF
J: TRBJ2-5; V: TRBV29-1; CDR3: CSVEVGGNQETQYF
J: TRBJ2-7; V: TRBV14; CDR3: CASSPKRNSEQYF
J: TRBJ1-4; V: TRBV19; CDR3: CASIGQANEKLFF
J: TRBJ1-3; V: TRBV6-1; CDR3: CASSELAGSGNTIYF
J: TRBJ2-7; V: TRBV6-1; CDR3: CATISRTGETYEQYF
J: TRBJ1-1; V: TRBV19; CDR3: CASSILFVQAVGTEAFF
J: TRBJ2-1; V: TRBV5-1; CDR3: CASSSTGFEQFF
J: TRBJ1-1; V: TRBV28; CDR3: CASSLWGDTEAFF
J: TRBJ2-7; V: TRBV28; CDR3: CASRKWGAYEQYF
J: TRBJ2-6; V: TRBV9; CDR3: CASSSSGANVLTF
J: TRBJ2-7; V: TRBV28; CDR3: CASSPGQAILYEQYF
J: TRBJ2-7; V: TRBV4-1; CDR3: CASSQARDRGYEQYF